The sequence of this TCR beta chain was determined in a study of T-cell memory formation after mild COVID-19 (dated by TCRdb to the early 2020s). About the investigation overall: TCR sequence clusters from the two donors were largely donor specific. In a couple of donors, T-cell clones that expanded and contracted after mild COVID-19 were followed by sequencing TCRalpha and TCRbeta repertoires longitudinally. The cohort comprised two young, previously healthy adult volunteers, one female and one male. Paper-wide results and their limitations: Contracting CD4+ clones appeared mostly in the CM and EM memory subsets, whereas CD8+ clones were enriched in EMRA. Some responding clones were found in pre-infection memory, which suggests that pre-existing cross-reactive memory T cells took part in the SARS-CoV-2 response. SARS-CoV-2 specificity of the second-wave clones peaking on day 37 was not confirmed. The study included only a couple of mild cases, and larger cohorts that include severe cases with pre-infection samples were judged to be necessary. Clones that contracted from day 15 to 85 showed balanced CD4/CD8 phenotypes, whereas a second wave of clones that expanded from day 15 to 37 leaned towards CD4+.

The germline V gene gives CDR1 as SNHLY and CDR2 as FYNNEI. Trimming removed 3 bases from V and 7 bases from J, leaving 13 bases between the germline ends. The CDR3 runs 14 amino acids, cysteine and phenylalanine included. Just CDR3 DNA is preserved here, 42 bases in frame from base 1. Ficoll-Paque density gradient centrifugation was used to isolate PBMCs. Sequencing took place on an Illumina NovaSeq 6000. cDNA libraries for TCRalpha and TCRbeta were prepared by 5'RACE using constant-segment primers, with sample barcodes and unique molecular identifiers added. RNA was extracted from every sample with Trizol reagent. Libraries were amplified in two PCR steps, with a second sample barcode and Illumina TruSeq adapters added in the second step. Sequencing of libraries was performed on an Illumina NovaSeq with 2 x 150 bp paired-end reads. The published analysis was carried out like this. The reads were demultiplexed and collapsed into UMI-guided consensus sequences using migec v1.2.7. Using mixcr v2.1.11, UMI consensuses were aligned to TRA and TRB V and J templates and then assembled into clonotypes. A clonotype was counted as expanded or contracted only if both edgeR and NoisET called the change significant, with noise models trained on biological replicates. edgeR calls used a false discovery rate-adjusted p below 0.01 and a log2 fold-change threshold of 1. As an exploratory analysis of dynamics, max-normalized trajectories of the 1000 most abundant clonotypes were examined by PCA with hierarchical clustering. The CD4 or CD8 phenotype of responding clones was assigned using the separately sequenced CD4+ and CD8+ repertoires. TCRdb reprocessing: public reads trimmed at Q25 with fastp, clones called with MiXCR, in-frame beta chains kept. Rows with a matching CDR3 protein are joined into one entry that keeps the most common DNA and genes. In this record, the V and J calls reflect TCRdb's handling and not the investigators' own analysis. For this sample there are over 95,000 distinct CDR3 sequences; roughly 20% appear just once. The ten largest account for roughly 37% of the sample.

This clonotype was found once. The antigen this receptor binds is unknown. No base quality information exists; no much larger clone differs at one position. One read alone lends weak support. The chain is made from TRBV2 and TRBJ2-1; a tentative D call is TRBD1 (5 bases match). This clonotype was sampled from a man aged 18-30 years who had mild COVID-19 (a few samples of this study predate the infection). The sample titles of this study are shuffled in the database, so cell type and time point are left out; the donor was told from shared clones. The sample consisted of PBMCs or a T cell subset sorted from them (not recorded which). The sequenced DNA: TGTGCCAGCAGTGACAGGGTCTCCCTAAATGAGCAGTTCTTC. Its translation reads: CASSDRVSLNEQFF.